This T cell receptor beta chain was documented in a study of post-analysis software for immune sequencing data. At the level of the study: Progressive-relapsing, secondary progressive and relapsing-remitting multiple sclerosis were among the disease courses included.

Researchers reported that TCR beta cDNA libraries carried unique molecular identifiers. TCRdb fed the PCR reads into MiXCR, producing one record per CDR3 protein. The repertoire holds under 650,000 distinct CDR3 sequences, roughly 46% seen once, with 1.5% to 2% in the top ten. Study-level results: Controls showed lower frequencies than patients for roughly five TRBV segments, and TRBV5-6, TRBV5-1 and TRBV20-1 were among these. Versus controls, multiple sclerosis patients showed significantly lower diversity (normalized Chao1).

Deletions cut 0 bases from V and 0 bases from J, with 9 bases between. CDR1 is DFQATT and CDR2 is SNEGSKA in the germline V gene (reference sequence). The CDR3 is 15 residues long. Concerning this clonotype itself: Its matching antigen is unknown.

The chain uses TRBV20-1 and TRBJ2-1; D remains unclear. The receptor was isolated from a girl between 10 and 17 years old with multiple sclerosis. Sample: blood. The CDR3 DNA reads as TGCAGTGCTAGAGAGGGCCACCGCTCCTACAATGAGCAGTTCTTC. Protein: CSAREGHRSYNEQFF.